This T cell receptor beta chain derives from a study of cytomegalovirus exposure and HLA in healthy donors. Separation from the roughly 670-subject first cohort characterized the roughly 120-subject validation cohort, to which the donors belonged. TCRdb keeps only in-frame clones here, not all; method: immunoSEQ multiplex PCR. The data contain about 150,000 clones, 88% of them singletons. V dropped 3 bases and J dropped 5; count of bases not matched to a gene: 3. The CDR3 has 13 amino acids. Germline CDR1 is SGHVS and CDR2 is FQNEAQ. The sample consisted of PBMCs. V is TRBV7-8 and J is TRBJ1-1; TRBD1 matches 7 bases. The sequence was collected from a man younger than 35 in good health and CMV-seronegative. CDR3 amino acids: CASSLNRGTEAFF. The CDR3 DNA reads TGTGCCAGCAGCTTGAACAGGGGAACTGAAGCTTTCTTT.